This entry lists 7 T cell receptor beta chains sequenced from one sample in a study of human T cells and chemical hapten exposure. In TCRdb, the RACE reads were re-called with MiXCR into one record per CDR3 protein. The repertoire holds tens of thousands of distinct CDR3 sequences, around 11% seen once, with around 3.2% in the top ten. Time point reported: patch test 1, 2 weeks after DPC sensitization. Treatment defined: therapeutic diphenylcyclopropenone sensitization with weekly scalp DPC. This specimen was whole blood, taken in connection with sensitization to the hapten diphenylcyclopropenone (DPC). The receptors originated from a woman between 55 and 75 years old with alopecia areata. Some clones in this sample may be carry-over from other donors' samples.

This chain connects TRBV7-3 to TRBJ1-1, with D perhaps matching TRBD1 (6 bases). The CDR3 is 13 residues long. The V end lost 5 bases, the J end lost 9 bases, and 16 bases lay between the germline ends. Germline CDR1 SGHTA, CDR2 FQGTGA. CDR3 residues: CASSLRQEEKAFF. The CDR3 bases are TGTGCCAGCAGCCTAAGACAGGAAGAGAAAGCTTTCTTT. The complete variable domain, with remaining parts taken from reference TRBV7-3 and TRBJ1-1, reads GAGVSQTPSNKVTEKGKYVELRCDPISGHTALYWYRQSLGQGPEFLIYFQGTGAADDSGLPNDRFFAVRPEGSVSTLKIQRTERGDSAVYLCASSLRQEEKAFFGQGTRLTVV.

The table lists this clonotype with many counts. V usage is TRBV10-2 and J usage is TRBJ2-1; D call uncertain. CDR3 length: 14 residues. Trimming pared 3 bases from V and 8 bases from J, leaving 14 bases between. Germline CDR1 is WSHSY and CDR2 is SAAADI. CDR3: CASSELTRKHEQFF. The CDR3 DNA is TGCGCCAGCAGTGAACTAACCCGGAAGCATGAGCAGTTCTTC.

This clonotype was picked up many times. The chain is built from TRBV12-3 or TRBV12-4 and TRBJ1-1; D ambiguous. The CDR3 is 12 amino acids. The germline V and J ends were trimmed by 3 bases and 6 bases, with 8 bases remaining between them. In DNA, the CDR3 is TGTGCCAGCAGTTTTTCGGCGGCTGAAGCTTTCTTT. Translated, it gives CASSFSAAEAFF.

This clonotype was recorded many times. The chain has TRBV5-4 and TRBJ2-7, with D perhaps matching TRBD2 (6 bases). Germline V gene sequence: CDR1 SGHNT, CDR2 YYREEE (reference sequence). With 0 bases removed from V and 0 bases from J, the gap between germline ends came to 13 bases. CDR3 length: 16 amino acids. CDR3 sequence reads: CASSLAGGGYSYEQYF. CDR3 DNA: TGTGCCAGCAGCTTGGCTGGGGGAGGCTACTCCTACGAGCAGTACTTC.

This clonotype has a single count. This chain joins TRBV28 and TRBJ2-7, with TRBD2 identical over 9 bases. After removal of 2 bases from V and 4 bases from J, the junction contained 3 bases not matched to a gene. This CDR3 has 14 amino acids. Germline V gives CDR1 MDHEN, CDR2 SYDVKM. The CDR3 loop reads CASSLGGLAYEQYF. The CDR3, as DNA: TGTGCCAGCAGTTTAGGGGGACTAGCATACGAGCAGTACTTC.

There are many counts of this clonotype. This sequence joins TRBV10-1 and TRBJ2-3; a possible D gene is TRBD1 (6 bases). The V end was cut by 6 bases, the J end by 6 bases, with 13 bases between. This CDR3 is built from 13 residues. Germline assignment: CDR1 WNHNN and CDR2 SYGVQD (reference sequence). In nucleotides, the CDR3 is TGCGCCAGCAGCTTCCAGGGGTCGGATACGCAGTATTTT. Its translation: CASSFQGSDTQYF.

This clonotype was counted ten times or more. This chain uses TRBV12-3 or TRBV12-4 with TRBJ1-1, with D perhaps TRBD1 (5 bases). The CDR3 is 15 residues long. The V end lost 4 bases, the J end lost 1 base, and 13 bases lay between the germline ends. The CDR3 loop reads CASSSETDENTEAFF. CDR3 DNA: TGTGCCAGCAGTTCGGAGACAGACGAGAACACTGAAGCTTTCTTT.